This paragraph covers one TCR beta chain sequence. The data are from a study of blood T cell repertoires in COVID-19. Study-level information: Material from acute and convalescent COVID-19 was sourced from the United States, Italy and Spain. PBMCs, B-cell-depleted T cells, or T cells provided the cDNA or gDNA that made up the material.

Original analysis: Reference gene primer amplification yielded estimated nucleated cell counts. The protocol was immunoSEQ multiplex PCR, while the TCRdb copy is restricted to in-frame clones and leaves out a portion. That table is the source of V, J and clone size, and D and trimming were worked out from the DNA. The sample carries under 300,000 clones, approximately 86% recorded once. This CDR3 region has 14 residues. Germline V CDR1 and CDR2: LNHDA, SQIVND (reference sequence). Trimming left V 2 bases short and J 3 bases short, with 11 bases between. Sequencing input: peripheral blood. This receptor was taken from a human donor in a cohort sampled during active COVID-19. The V and J genes are TRBV19 and TRBJ2-7, with D perhaps TRBD1 (6 bases). The CDR3 reads CASSITDRHYEQYF. Here the CDR3 DNA reads TGTGCCAGTAGTATAACTGACAGGCACTACGAGCAGTACTTC.